This TCR beta chain was captured by sequencing in a study of shared clonotypes between healthy human individuals. Whole-study findings and limits: The sole specimen, blood, was sampled, and tissue repertoires likely differ.

Unmatched junction bases numbered 5, after V lost 4 bases and J lost 5 bases. Per the germline V gene, CDR1 is SGHDT and CDR2 is YYEEEE. CDR3 length: 15 residues. Sorted-subset replicate PCRs used around 200 ng of genomic DNA. This amount corresponded to 30,000 to 35,000 T cell genomes. Here immunoSEQ multiplex PCR was the method, and the copy in TCRdb shows in-frame clones only, minus some. Among 1,400,000 or so clones listed, 97% to 99% were seen once. In regard to this clone: No antigen is known for it.

The rearrangement uses TRBV5-6 and TRBJ2-5; 13 bases fit TRBD2. This TCR was recovered from a man aged 25-40 years in good health. Material: naive CD4+ T cells sorted from blood. The subset: CD45RA+ positively selected. The CDR3 region is CASSARLAGGETQYF. As DNA, the CDR3 is TGTGCCAGCAGCGCCAGACTAGCGGGAGGCGAGACCCAGTACTTC.